These 19 T cell receptor beta chains originate from one sample sequenced in a study of a mutant IDH1 vaccine in newly diagnosed glioma. Their antigens are not known. TCRdb keeps only in-frame clones here, not all; method: immunoSEQ multiplex PCR. The sample comprises roughly 13,000 clones, around 77% of which are singletons, and about 4% rests with the top ten. Time point meaning: week 47, end of study. Every vaccine dose comprised 300 ug of mutant IDH1 20-mer peptide plus topical imiquimod. Sequences were derived from PBMCs, sampled from a glioma patient whose treatment included an IDH1 peptide vaccine. Source of these receptors: a woman in her thirties or forties with glioma.

The genes are TRBV28 and TRBJ1-4; D is undetermined. Germline V gene sequence: CDR1 MDHEN, CDR2 SYDVKM. This CDR3 is built from 14 residues. V was pared by 2 bases and J by 4 bases, with 8 bases between. The CDR3: CASSLIPINEKLFF. In nucleotides, the CDR3 is TGTGCCAGCAGTTTAATCCCGATTAATGAAAAACTGTTTTTT. The full variable domain, its missing parts supplied by reference TRBV28 and TRBJ1-4, is DVKVTQSSRYLVKRTGEKVFLECVQDMDHENMFWYRQDPGLGLRLIYFSYDVKMKEKGDIPEGYSVSREKKERFSLILESASTNQTSMYLCASSLIPINEKLFFGSGTQLSVL.

This chain uses TRBV5-1 with TRBJ1-1, with a weak D call TRBD1 (6 bases). Trimming shortened V by 0 bases and J by 3 bases, and 9 bases separated the two germline ends. This CDR3 spans 14 amino acids. The germline V gene has CDR1 SGHRS and CDR2 YFSETQ. In DNA, the CDR3 is TGCGCCAGCAGCTTGGGGGGGCTCTACACTGAAGCTTTCTTT. It translates to CASSLGGLYTEAFF.

J is TRBJ2-6 and V is TRBV5-1; the D is unclear. The CDR3 consists of 14 residues. Trimming took 7 bases from V and 0 from J, leaving 8 bases between them. Per the germline V gene, CDR1 is SGHRS and CDR2 is YFSETQ. Written as DNA, the CDR3 is TGCGCCAGCCGGACGAGCTCTGGGGCCAACGTCCTGACTTTC. Amino acids: CASRTSSGANVLTF.

This clone is labeled medium-sized. The CDR3 is CATSSGRNQPQHF. CDR3 sequence (DNA): TGTGCCACCTCATCAGGGCGAAATCAGCCCCAGCATTTT. The J gene is TRBJ1-5, the V gene TRBV7-9; the D gene is possibly TRBD1 (5 bases). The germline V and J ends were trimmed by 10 bases and 4 bases, with 14 bases remaining between them. Germline values: CDR1 SEHNR, CDR2 FQNEAQ (reference sequence). The CDR3 runs to 13 residues.

This clone was counted once. The chain joins TRBV19 to TRBJ2-3; TRBD2 matches at 7 bases. V was pared by 6 bases and J by 2 bases, with 5 bases of the junction left unmatched. Germline V CDR1 and CDR2: LNHDA, SQIVND (reference sequence). The CDR3 length is 14 residues. The CDR3, as DNA: TGTGCCAGTAGACCGAGCGGGGCCACAGATACGCAGTATTTT. Translating gives CASRPSGATDTQYF.

CDR3 protein: CASSQVAVDIYGYTF. CDR3 nucleotides: TGCGCCAGCAGCCAAGTTGCTGTGGACATATATGGCTACACCTTC. V gene TRBV4-3 combines with J gene TRBJ1-2; tentative D call: TRBD1 (5 bases). Germline loops: CDR1 LGHNA, CDR2 YSLEER. V lost 1 base to trimming and J lost 5 bases, with 14 bases between them. The CDR3 has 15 residues.

The chain is built from TRBV6-6 and TRBJ2-5; 9 nucleotides agree with TRBD2. Germline trimming cut 3 bases from V and 2 bases from J; bases unmatched to any gene: 4. The CDR3 runs to 15 residues. Germline CDR1 is MNHNY and CDR2 is SVGAGI (reference sequence). This CDR3 reads CASSYPSGEQETQYF. DNA for the CDR3: TGTGCCAGCAGTTATCCTAGCGGGGAACAAGAGACCCAGTACTTC.

This clone was recorded only once. The V call is TRBV14, the J call TRBJ2-3; D is unclear. CDR1 is SGHDN and CDR2 is FVKESK in the germline V gene. V was trimmed by 4 bases and J by 5 bases, leaving 16 bases between them. CDR3 length: 15 residues. CDR3 DNA: TGTGCCAGCAGCCCGTACGTTCTGGAGATAGATACGCAGTATTTT. It translates to CASSPYVLEIDTQYF.

The chain uses TRBV4-1 and TRBJ1-1; D is perhaps TRBD1 (6 bases). This CDR3 region has 15 residues. Germline assignment: CDR1 MGHRA and CDR2 YSYEKL. Trimming took 4 bases from V and 0 from J, leaving 12 bases between them. The CDR3 DNA reads as TGCGCCAGCAGCCGAACAGACAGGTTGAACACTGAAGCTTTCTTT. Translation: CASSRTDRLNTEAFF.

The gene calls are TRBV5-5 and TRBJ2-7, with TRBD1 as a possible D gene (6 bases). V was trimmed by 2 bases and J by 2 bases, leaving 11 bases between them. This CDR3 spans 14 amino acids. Germline CDR1 reads SGHKS; CDR2 reads YYEKEE (reference sequence). The CDR3, as DNA: TGTGCCAGCAGCTTTCCAGGGGTCACCTACGAGCAGTACTTC. As protein: CASSFPGVTYEQYF.

The rearrangement uses TRBV27 and TRBJ2-3; tentatively, D is TRBD1 (5 bases). There are 15 residues in the CDR3. Germline values: CDR1 MNHEY, CDR2 SMNVEV (reference sequence). The germline V and J ends were trimmed by 6 bases and 2 bases, with 15 bases remaining between them. CDR3 region: CASRGGIGVTDTQYF. The DNA for the CDR3 is TGTGCCAGCAGGGGCGGCATAGGGGTCACAGATACGCAGTATTTT.

V usage is TRBV7-2 and J usage is TRBJ2-3; tentative D call: TRBD1 (5 bases). V was clipped by 2 bases and J by 3 bases, with 6 bases between them. This CDR3 spans 13 amino acids. The germline CDR1 and CDR2 sequences are SGHTA and FQGNSA. The CDR3 nucleotides are TGTGCCAGCAGCTTACAGGGTACAGATACGCAGTATTTT. This encodes CASSLQGTDTQYF.

The chain carries TRBV14 and TRBJ2-7, with D uncertain. Looked up from germline, CDR1 is SGHDN and CDR2 is FVKESK. CDR3 size: 13 residues. Trimming shortened V by 3 bases and J by 3 bases, and 9 bases separated the two germline ends. CDR3 DNA sequence: TGTGCCAGCAGCCAGGAGACGTACTACGAGCAGTACTTC. Protein: CASSQETYYEQYF. Looking up the rest from reference TRBV14 and TRBJ2-7 gives the full variable domain: EAGVTQFPSHSVIEKGQTVTLRCDPISGHDNLYWYRRVMGKEIKFLLHFVKESKQDESGMPNNRFLAERTGGTYSTLKVQPAELEDSGVYFCASSQETYYEQYFGPGTRLTVT.

The genes are TRBV5-4 and TRBJ2-1; D gene uncertain. Trimming took off 3 bases at V and 6 bases at J, with 7 bases between the two ends. The CDR3 extends over 12 amino acids. From germline, CDR1 is SGHNT and CDR2 YYREEE (reference sequence). The CDR3 here is CASSSLVNEQFF. The CDR3 nucleotides read TGTGCCAGCAGCTCACTGGTCAATGAGCAGTTCTTC.

The rearrangement uses TRBV6-4 and TRBJ2-3, with 10 bases matching TRBD1. With V trimmed by 6 bases and J by 6 bases, 3 bases remained unmatched. This CDR3 has 13 amino acids. Germline CDR1 is MRHNA and CDR2 is SNTAGT. DNA of the CDR3: TGTGCCAGCAGCCTGGACAGGGGGGATACGCAGTATTTT. The encoded protein is CASSLDRGDTQYF.

This chain connects TRBV15 to TRBJ2-2; TRBD1 might be the D (6 bases). CDR3 size: 16 residues. V was pared by 8 bases and J by 0 bases, with 16 bases between. Per germline, CDR1 LNHNV and CDR2 YYDKDF (reference sequence). The CDR3, as DNA: TGTGCCACCTACGACAGGCACCGCGCGAACACCGGGGAGCTGTTTTTT. Its protein is CATYDRHRANTGELFF.

The chain couples TRBV9 to TRBJ2-3; D may be TRBD2 (5 bases). V lost 0 bases and J 2 bases, leaving 7 bases between the germline ends. In germline, CDR1 is SGDLS, CDR2 YYNGEE. CDR3 length equals 14 residues. The CDR3 region is CASSVAGYTDTQYF. The CDR3 region has the DNA TGTGCCAGCAGCGTAGCGGGATACACAGATACGCAGTATTTT.

The chain links TRBV7-2 to TRBJ1-5; D is unclear. This CDR3 contains 15 residues. Trimming stripped 4 bases from V and 2 bases from J, with 12 bases between. Germline V gene lookup returns CDR1 SGHTA and CDR2 FQGNSA. CDR3 loop: CASSSQFGGNQPQHF. The CDR3 DNA sequence: TGTGCCAGCAGCTCCCAGTTTGGGGGCAATCAGCCCCAGCATTTT.

This CDR3 reads CASSARGGPGSGANVLTF. The CDR3 nucleotides are TGTGCCAGCAGCGCTCGGGGGGGACCCGGCTCTGGGGCCAACGTCCTGACTTTC. V and J are TRBV9 and TRBJ2-6; 8 bases match TRBD2. V lost 3 bases to trimming and J lost 0 bases; unmatched junction nucleotides: 8. CDR1 and CDR2 (germline): SGDLS, YYNGEE. The CDR3 has 18 residues.